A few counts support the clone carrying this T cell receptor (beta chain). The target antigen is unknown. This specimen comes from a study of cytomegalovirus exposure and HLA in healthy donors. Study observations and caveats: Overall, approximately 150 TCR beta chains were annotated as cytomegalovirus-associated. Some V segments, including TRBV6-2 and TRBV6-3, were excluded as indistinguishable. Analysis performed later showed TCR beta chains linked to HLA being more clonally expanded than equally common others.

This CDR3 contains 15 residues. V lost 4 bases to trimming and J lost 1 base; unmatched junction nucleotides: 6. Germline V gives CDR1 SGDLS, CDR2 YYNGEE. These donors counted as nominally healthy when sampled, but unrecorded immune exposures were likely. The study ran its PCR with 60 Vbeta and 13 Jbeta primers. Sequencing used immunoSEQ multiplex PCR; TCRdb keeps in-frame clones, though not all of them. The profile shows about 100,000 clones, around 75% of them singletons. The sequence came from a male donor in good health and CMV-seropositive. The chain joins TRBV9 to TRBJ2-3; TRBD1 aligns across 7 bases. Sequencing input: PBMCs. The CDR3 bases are TGTGCCAGCAGCCAACGACAGGGACGCACAGATACGCAGTATTTT. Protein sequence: CASSQRQGRTDTQYF.